These T cell receptor beta chains were read from a single sample in a study of Tregs in tolerant kidney transplant recipients. The protocol was immunoSEQ multiplex PCR, while the TCRdb copy is restricted to in-frame clones and leaves out a portion. The table shows 120,000 or so clones, with roughly nine tenths occurring only once. Specimen: CD4+ T cells from blood. These receptors were collected from a human donor in good health. Both conserved end residues are part of each CDR3. D genes are given only for firm matches. Clone size is stated in some rows and not others, as once, few, many or a class when expanded.

>-|TRBJ2-3|TRBV11-1|-
TGTGCCAGCAGCTTTTACTATCCGGGACCCGTCGCAGATACGCAGTATTTT
CASSFYYPGPVADTQYF
>-|TRBJ1-6|TRBV7-2|TRBD1
TGTGCCAGCAGCTCGGGACAGCTAAATTCACCCCTCCACTTT
CASSSGQLNSPLHF
>-|TRBJ2-3|TRBV19|TRBD2
TGTGCCAGTAGTATGGGACTAGTTGCCGCAGATACGCAGTATTTT
CASSMGLVAADTQYF
>-|TRBJ1-2|TRBV5-1|-
TGCGCCAGCAGCTTGGAGGCGGGACTATATGGCTACACCTTC
CASSLEAGLYGYTF
>-|TRBJ1-3|TRBV29-1|-
TGCAGCGGAACAAGGGGACTCTCTGGAAACACCATATATTTT
CSGTRGLSGNTIYF
>-|TRBJ1-4|TRBV10-1|TRBD1
TGCGCCAGCAGTGATGGGGGACAGGGAGGTGAAAAACTGTTTTTT
CASSDGGQGGEKLFF
>-|TRBJ2-1|TRBV18|-
TGTGCCAGCTCACCTACAGGATACAATGAGCAGTTCTTC
CASSPTGYNEQFF
>-|TRBJ2-7|TRBV7-6|-
TGTGCCAGCAGCCGATACAGGGCCTACGAGCAGTACTTC
CASSRYRAYEQYF
>once|TRBJ1-2|TRBV5-5|-
TGTGCCAGCAGCTTGGCACAAAACTATGGCTACACCTTC
CASSLAQNYGYTF
>-|TRBJ1-4|TRBV11-2|-
TGTGCCAGCAGCCTAGGGACCCTCGGGGGTGAAAAACTGTTTTTT
CASSLGTLGGEKLFF
>-|TRBJ2-2|TRBV29-1|TRBD2
TGCAGCGTTGAATCGAGCGGGGGGTCCACCGGGGAGCTGTTTTTT
CSVESSGGSTGELFF
>-|TRBJ2-5|TRBV11-3|TRBD2
TGTGCCAGCAGCCGTGCGGGAGAAGAGACCCAGTACTTC
CASSRAGEETQYF
>-|TRBJ2-5|TRBV5-1|-
TGCGCCAGCAGCTTGGCCAGAGAGACCCAGTACTTC
CASSLARETQYF
>-|TRBJ2-7|TRBV2|-
TGTGCCAGCAGTGAATTCCAGCGGTCATACGAGCAGTACTTC
CASSEFQRSYEQYF
>-|TRBJ2-7|TRBV18|TRBD1
TGTGCCAGCTCAGGGGACAGGGTCTCCTACGAGCAGTACTTC
CASSGDRVSYEQYF
>-|TRBJ2-3|TRBV14|-
TGTGCCAGCAGCCAAGAGTGGGGTCCTAGCACAGATACGCAGTATTTT
CASSQEWGPSTDTQYF
>-|TRBJ2-2|TRBV30|TRBD2
TGTGCCTGGAGGGGACTAGCGGGAACATACACCGGGGAGCTGTTTTTT
CAWRGLAGTYTGELFF